This entry describes one T cell receptor beta chain. Its cognate antigen is unknown. The sample comes from a study of Tregs in tolerant kidney transplant recipients. Trimming shortened V by 3 bases and J by 3 bases, and 15 bases separated the two germline ends. From germline, CDR1 is LNHDA and CDR2 SQIVND (reference sequence). The CDR3 sequence is 15 residues long. Clones were read by immunoSEQ multiplex PCR, and TCRdb kept only the in-frame ones, dropping some. In the table there are fewer than 2,000 clones, 65% to 75% of which are singletons. What was sequenced was CD8+ T cells from blood cultured with allogeneic cells. This TCR was sampled from a human donor in good health. The V gene is TRBV19, the J gene TRBJ2-7; TRBD1 or TRBD2 may be the D gene (7 bases each). CDR3 sequence reads: CASSIGSGGVYEQYF. The CDR3 nucleotides read TGTGCCAGTAGTATTGGGTCAGGGGGGGTCTACGAGCAGTACTTC.